The following is a T cell receptor beta chain sequence with its context. Its antigen is not known. Germline trimming cut 5 bases from V and 5 bases from J; bases unmatched to any gene: 11. The CDR3 sequence is 15 residues long. Germline CDR1 is SGHTA and CDR2 is FQGTGA. This sample was included in a study of regulatory T cells in long-lasting Graves disease. Regarding the study as a whole: Persistent disease exhibited a predilection for TRBV28, TRBJ1-2 and TRBJ2-5.

Time point noted: newly diagnosed GD, antithyroid drugs for less than 3 months. Preparation of the TCR library used RNA extracted from PBMCs. CDR3 regions were amplified by Arm-PCR using iRepertoire HTBI primers to build TCR beta libraries. Each CDR3 protein gets one entry after TCRdb re-called the multiplex PCR reads with MiXCR. This repertoire shows approximately 350,000 distinct CDR3 sequences, approximately 12% found once; its top ten account for 15% to 20%. These data were also filed under a second study, of T cells in Graves' hyperthyroidism and ophthalmopathy.

The TCR sequence derives from a woman aged 18-29 years with Graves disease. The sample in question was peripheral blood mononuclear cells (PBMCs), obtained at new diagnosis, from a patient treated with antithyroid drugs. The V gene is TRBV7-3, the J gene TRBJ2-5, with 7 bases matching TRBD2. In DNA form, the CDR3 reads TGTGCCAGCAGCCATAGAGCGGGGCGGTGGGAGACCCAGTACTTC. Translation gives CASSHRAGRWETQYF.